The TCR beta chain under discussion was sequenced for a study of cytotoxic CD8 clonotypes in ibrutinib-treated CLL. For the study at large: Response samples were obtained once patients had received a median 12 months of treatment, range 6 to 36. Study findings and constraints: Few clonotypes were public, and these shrank or held steady under treatment. Clonality grew at ibrutinib response; at progression, it decreased back toward baseline.

Notes on this clone: The target antigen is unknown.

Clones were read by immunoSEQ multiplex PCR, and TCRdb kept only the in-frame ones, dropping some. The repertoire includes fewer than 400,000 clones, roughly 67% of them detected once, and roughly 6.8% sits in the top ten. Germline CDR1 reads ENHRY; CDR2 reads SYGVKD. The CDR3 has 18 amino acids. The germline V and J ends were trimmed by 4 bases and 0 bases, with 21 bases remaining between them. The origin of this receptor is a human donor with chronic lymphocytic leukemia. V usage is TRBV10-3 and J usage is TRBJ2-5, with D perhaps matching TRBD1 or TRBD2 (5 bases each). The sequencing used PBMCs, collected after 36 months of ibrutinib treatment. CDR3 sequence (DNA): TGTGCCATCAGTGGGGGTTTTCGTTACAGGAGGTACCAAGAGACCCAGTACTTC. Translated, it gives CAISGGFRYRRYQETQYF.